Following are 12 T cell receptor beta chains from one sample sequenced in a study of cytomegalovirus exposure and HLA in healthy donors. The PCR had 60 Vbeta and 13 Jbeta primers. Repertoires were generated with immunoSEQ multiplex PCR, while TCRdb's copy carries only in-frame clones and drops some. The data show 150,000 to 200,000 clones, with around 90% seen just once and around 0.98% held by the top ten. The sample comprised PBMCs. Receptors originate from a boy between 2 and 10 years old in good health and CMV-seronegative.

The chain employs TRBV5-1 and TRBJ2-7; possibly TRBD2 for D (6 bases). CDR3 length: 14 residues. Germline V gene lookup returns CDR1 SGHRS and CDR2 YFSETQ. The V end lost 2 bases, the J end lost 4 bases, and 13 bases lay between the germline ends. The CDR3 sequence: CASSLGTLQYEQYF. In DNA, the CDR3 is TGCGCCAGCAGCTTAGGGACTCTCCAGTACGAGCAGTACTTC.

This chain connects TRBV19 to TRBJ2-2, with 8 bases fitting TRBD2. Germline CDR1 LNHDA, CDR2 SQIVND (reference sequence). V trimming: 0 bases; J trimming: 7 bases; junction bases outside the gene matches: 10. The CDR3 length is 17 residues. This chain's CDR3 is CASSIDVSSGYHGELFF. CDR3 nucleotides: TGTGCCAGTAGTATAGATGTGTCTAGCGGGTATCACGGGGAGCTGTTTTTT.

The rearrangement uses TRBV7-9 and TRBJ2-7; D possibly corresponds to TRBD2 (5 bases). The CDR3 contains 14 residues. The ends were cut back, 5 bases at V and 9 bases at J, with 20 bases in the middle. The germline CDR1 and CDR2 sequences are SEHNR and FQNEAQ (reference sequence). CDR3 nucleotide sequence: TGTGCCAGCAGCGGAGAAGACGTCTTGGGGAGGCAGTACTTC. Translation: CASSGEDVLGRQYF.

The chain joins TRBV5-1 to TRBJ2-3, with 8 positions matching TRBD2. Germline values: CDR1 SGHRS, CDR2 YFSETQ. CDR3 length: 17 residues. Trimming at V came to 0 bases and at J to 2 bases, leaving 8 bases not matched to a gene. CDR3 in amino acids: CASSLVGRGAFTDTQYF. In nucleotides, the CDR3 is TGCGCCAGCAGCTTGGTAGGGCGGGGGGCCTTCACAGATACGCAGTATTTT.

This chain joins TRBV15 and TRBJ2-7, with D perhaps TRBD2 (5 bases). Germline V gene sequence: CDR1 LNHNV, CDR2 YYDKDF (reference sequence). Between the trimmed V and J ends, which lost 2 bases and 2 bases, there was a span of 7 bases. This CDR3 has 13 amino acids. The CDR3 loop reads CATSRKGAYEQYF. DNA for the CDR3: TGTGCCACCAGCAGAAAGGGAGCCTACGAGCAGTACTTC.

V and J are TRBV28 and TRBJ2-7; possible D gene TRBD2, 5 bases. Germline V gives CDR1 MDHEN, CDR2 SYDVKM. V was pared by 0 bases and J by 5 bases, with 11 bases between. The CDR3 runs 14 residues. This CDR3 reads CASSLWRAGDEQYF. CDR3 sequence (DNA): TGTGCCAGCAGTTTATGGCGGGCCGGCGACGAGCAGTACTTC.

The rearrangement links TRBV28 to TRBJ2-7, with 8 positions matching TRBD2. The CDR3 extends over 12 amino acids. CDR1 is MDHEN and CDR2 is SYDVKM in the germline V gene. The CDR3 DNA sequence: TGTGCTACAAATAGCGGGGTGTACGAGCAGTACTTC. Its translation: CATNSGVYEQYF.

V gene TRBV30 combines with J gene TRBJ2-5; TRBD2 aligns across 9 bases. In germline, CDR1 is GTSNPN, CDR2 SVGIG (reference sequence). The CDR3 has 15 residues. V shed 1 base and J 1 base; nucleotides not matched to a gene: 4. For the CDR3, the DNA is TGTGCCTGGAGTGAAGCGGGGGGTTTCCAAGAGACCCAGTACTTC. This sequence encodes CAWSEAGGFQETQYF.

CDR3 nucleotides: TGTGCCAGCAGCTCGGGTTGGTCCTACGAGCAGTACTTC. This gives the protein CASSSGWSYEQYF. This chain uses TRBV5-6 with TRBJ2-7; D gene ambiguous. The CDR3 is made up of 13 amino acids. Germline V gives CDR1 SGHDT, CDR2 YYEEEE. Trimming removed 3 bases at V and 1 base at J, with 8 bases between.

The chain couples TRBV23-1 to TRBJ2-1, with 15 bases that match TRBD2. TRBV23-1 is flagged as an ORF with uncertain function. There are 18 residues in the CDR3. The trim removed 4 bases at V and 3 bases at J, leaving 7 bases unmatched. The CDR3 protein is CASSLGLAGGPDYNEQFF. The CDR3 region has the DNA TGCGCCAGCAGTCTAGGACTAGCGGGAGGGCCGGACTACAATGAGCAGTTCTTC.

CDR3 sequence reads: CASGPGAQETQYF. The CDR3 DNA follows: TGTGCCAGCGGACCGGGAGCACAAGAGACCCAGTACTTC. The J gene is TRBJ2-5, the V gene TRBV11-2, with D possibly matching TRBD2 (6 bases). The V gene's germline CDR1 is SGHAT and CDR2 FQNNGV. V lost 8 bases and J 2 bases, leaving 12 bases between the germline ends. The CDR3 sequence is 13 residues long.

The chain uses TRBV19 and TRBJ2-7; 7 nucleotides line up with TRBD2. CDR1 is LNHDA and CDR2 is SQIVND in the germline V gene (reference sequence). The CDR3 runs 13 residues. Unmatched junction bases numbered 8, after V lost 8 bases and J lost 4 bases. This chain's CDR3 is CASSRDYAYEQYF. CDR3 nucleotide sequence: TGTGCCAGTTCCCGGGACTACGCATACGAGCAGTACTTC.